Below, one TCR beta chain is given with its context. These data originate in a study of T cell changes during pregnancy in multiple sclerosis. The CDR3 has 15 amino acids. Trimming left V 1 base short and J 0 bases short, with 6 bases between. From germline, CDR1 is SGHNT and CDR2 YENEEA. TCRdb's table, derived via immunoSEQ multiplex PCR, lists solely in-frame clones and lacks some. The table has approximately 70,000 clones, just over 90% seen once. This receptor was identified in a female donor with multiple sclerosis, enrolled in a pregnancy study. The chain combines TRBV11-3 with TRBJ2-2; the D gene is possibly TRBD1 (6 bases). This material consisted of CD4+ T cells from peripheral blood mononuclear cells, taken before pregnancy. CDR3: CASSLGTANTGELFF. CDR3 nucleotides: TGTGCCAGCAGCTTAGGGACAGCGAACACCGGGGAGCTGTTTTTT.